This paragraph reports one T cell receptor beta chain. The specificity of this receptor is unknown. Base qualities are missing; no much larger clone stands one base away. In Seattle, one collaborating source enrolled patients while the infection was active and tracked those patients longitudinally over the course of disease. Whole blood was collected in K2EDTA tubes by collaborating institutions according to the institutions' own protocols. For TCRbeta analysis, collaborator samples were shipped as frozen whole blood, as isolated PBMCs, or as DNA extracted from either sample type. This sample was taken from a study of blood T cell repertoires in COVID-19 (dated by TCRdb to the early 2020s). Broadly, across the study: Samples covering the acute and convalescent phases of COVID-19 were provided by collaborators in the United States, Italy and Spain. The material from the prospective study consisted of cDNA or gDNA derived from T cells, B-cell-depleted T cells, or PBMCs. The dataset comprised deeply sampled blood TCRbeta repertoires from subjects exposed to, actively infected with, or recovered from COVID-19. A freely available public database, intended as a resource for researchers studying the immune response to SARS-CoV-2, is where the repertoires were released. The samples were drawn from two sources: the first 160 participants of the ongoing ImmuneRACE study, and 1,200 or so subjects contributed by 6 global collaborators. The sample metadata nearly always contained a de-identified subject ID, COVID-19 status, age in years and sex. Where available, HLA class I and class II types were taken from metadata supplied by the sample provider and were not determined by assay-based typing. Overall results and qualifications from the work: The amount of clinical and demographic metadata varied by source and participant and was provided uncurated.

Taken from the germline V gene, the CDR1 and CDR2 loops are KGHDR and SFDVKD. V is trimmed back by 4 bases and J by 0 bases, and the junction contains 3 bases that no gene match accounts for. The CDR3 holds 16 amino acids from the cysteine to the phenylalanine. Only the CDR3 region is kept as DNA, spanning 48 bases read in frame from base 1. The immunoSEQ Assay, a bias-controlled multiplex PCR, was used to amplify TCRbeta CDR3 regions from genomic DNA. Under the source paper's analysis protocol: The number of nucleated cells in each sample was estimated by amplification of reference gene primers within the assay. To quantify the absolute abundance of each unique TCRbeta CDR3 rearrangement, sequence reads were collapsed and filtered. For each sample, productive Simpson clonality was calculated by taking the square root of Simpson's diversity index across productive rearrangements. This is the immuneACCESS table as TCRdb keeps it, with only in-frame sequences that have V and J called. A part of the clones is gone; compared with another copy, unresolved V genes explain less than half, and the rest is unexplained. The V and J calls and the clone size are those of that table, but D and trimming were determined from the DNA. The sample table contains a few hundred thousand clones; only one count was recorded for 91% of them. The ten largest clonotypes hold under 3% of the sample.

The sequenced sample consisted of peripheral blood. This receptor was identified in a person between 18 and 35 years old with COVID-19, enrolled during active disease. Recombination joined TRBV24-1 with TRBJ2-3; 10 of the junction bases match TRBD2. CDR3 protein: CATSDLAGASTDTQYF. In nucleotide form, the sequence is TGTGCCACCAGTGACCTAGCGGGAGCAAGCACAGATACGCAGTATTTT.